Presented here are 7 T cell receptor beta chains from one specimen sequenced in a study of blood T cells in healthy people across ages. Next came a second PCR, run for about 7 to 11 cycles, which used a sample-barcoded 5' primer along with a J-beta primer mix. TCRdb re-called the 5' RACE reads through MiXCR, storing one row per CDR3 protein. The sample lists 1.5 million to 2 million distinct CDR3 sequences, roughly 27% seen once, with about 8% in the top ten. The sequencing input was blood. The receptor set was obtained from a woman aged 25-40 years in good health.

This chain links TRBV5-1 with TRBJ2-5, with D tentatively TRBD2 (5 bases). The ends were cut back, 1 base at V and 3 bases at J, with 10 bases in the middle. CDR1 is SGHRS, CDR2 YFSETQ, per germline. The CDR3 runs to 14 residues. In DNA form, the CDR3 reads TGCGCCAGCAGCTTGACGGGGAGAAAAGAGACCCAGTACTTC. It encodes CASSLTGRKETQYF. Together with reference TRBV5-1 and TRBJ2-5, the CDR3 gives the full variable domain: KAGVTQTPRYLIKTRGQQVTLSCSPISGHRSVSWYQQTPGQGLQFLFEYFSETQRNKGNFPGRFSGRQFSNSRSEMNVSTLELGDSALYLCASSLTGRKETQYFGPGTRLLVL.

The chain combines TRBV7-2 with TRBJ2-2; tentatively, D is TRBD2 (6 bases). With 5 bases removed from V and 7 bases from J, the gap between germline ends came to 17 bases. The CDR3 is made up of 15 amino acids. Per germline, CDR1 SGHTA and CDR2 FQGNSA. CDR3 amino acids: CASSGGQGEGGELFF. The CDR3 DNA reads TGTGCCAGCAGCGGAGGGCAGGGCGAGGGCGGGGAGCTGTTTTTT.

Worth noting for this clonotype: Possible read error: a much larger clone is one base away. The chain combines TRBV9 with TRBJ2-7; D is undetermined. Germline V gene lookup returns CDR1 SGDLS and CDR2 YYNGEE. CDR3 length: 14 amino acids. The CDR3 protein is CASSVGSQNYEQDF. The CDR3 DNA reads TGTGCCAGCAGCGTAGGGAGCCAGAACTACGAGCAGGACTTC.

In this sample, this clonotype turned up a few times. The rearrangement joins TRBV6-6 to TRBJ1-6; D uncertain. The CDR3 sequence is 16 residues long. V was trimmed by 0 bases and J by 4 bases, leaving 10 bases between them. Germline-derived CDR1 and CDR2 are MNHNY and SVGAGI (reference sequence). The CDR3 region has the DNA TGTGCCAGCAGTTACTCTACGGGCGGGTATAATTCACCCCTCCACTTT. Its translation: CASSYSTGGYNSPLHF.

Comment on this clonotype: This sequence may be a read error, since a much larger clone differs from it by one base. The chain recombines TRBV24-1 with TRBJ1-5; no firm D call. V was cut by 5 bases and J by 1 base, with 5 bases left in between. The germline V gene has CDR1 KGHDR and CDR2 SFDVKD. The CDR3 covers 13 residues. The chain's CDR3 is CATSVGSNQPQHF. Written as DNA, the CDR3 is TGTGCCACCAGTGTGGGGAGCAATCAGCCCCAGCATTTT.

This clonotype was recorded many times. The gene calls are TRBV10-3 and TRBJ2-5; D is possibly TRBD2 (5 bases). Trimming took 11 bases from V and 2 from J, leaving 12 bases between them. Germline-derived CDR1 and CDR2 are ENHRY and SYGVKD. The CDR3 is made up of 12 amino acids. The CDR3 is CAEGPDQETQYF. The CDR3 DNA is TGTGCCGAGGGCCCAGATCAAGAGACCCAGTACTTC.

This clonotype was counted only a few times. The V call is TRBV12-3 or TRBV12-4, the J call TRBJ1-6, with a possible D match to TRBD1 (5 bases). Trimming left V 0 bases short and J 7 bases short, with 10 bases between. The CDR3 loop spans 15 amino acids. For the CDR3, the DNA is TGTGCCAGCAGTTTAGCGGGACTTTTGAATTCACCCCTCCACTTT. Translating gives CASSLAGLLNSPLHF.